The 8 T cell receptor beta chains listed next were all sequenced from one sample in a study of cytomegalovirus exposure and HLA in healthy donors. PCR amplification relied on 60 Vbeta primers (plus 13 Jbeta primers). Sequenced by immunoSEQ multiplex PCR; TCRdb stores in-frame clones only, minus some. The sample records tens of thousands of clones, roughly a tenth being singletons. Sequenced input: PBMCs. These receptors originate from a man aged 60 to 69 in good health and CMV-seropositive.

This clone has only a few counts. This sequence joins TRBV19 and TRBJ1-1, with a weak D call TRBD1 (5 bases). With 7 bases removed from V and 8 bases from J, the gap between germline ends came to 11 bases. The CDR3 length is 11 residues. Germline CDR1 and CDR2: LNHDA and SQIVND (reference sequence). Here the CDR3 reads CASTQGPEAFF. DNA of the CDR3: TGTGCCAGTACCCAGGGTCCCGAAGCTTTCTTT.

The chain recombines TRBV18 with TRBJ1-2; 8 bases fit TRBD1. The CDR3 is 15 amino acids. Germline V gene data show CDR1 as KGHSH and CDR2 as LQKENI. The V and J ends lost 3 bases and 0 bases, in that order; junction bases with no gene match: 3. Here the CDR3 DNA reads TGTGCCAGCTCACCCGCGGGACAGGCTAACTATGGCTACACCTTC. This gives the protein CASSPAGQANYGYTF.

The chain is built from TRBV6-1 and TRBJ1-2, with a weak D call TRBD1 (6 bases). The V end was cut by 5 bases, the J end by 6 bases, with 13 bases between. CDR3 length: 13 amino acids. Germline lookup yields CDR1 MNHNS and CDR2 SASEGT. The CDR3 nucleotides read TGTGCCAGCAGTCTACAGGGTAGGCATGGCTACACCTTC. It yields the protein CASSLQGRHGYTF.

This rearrangement joins TRBV30 to TRBJ1-1; D gene uncertain. The germline V and J ends were trimmed by 5 bases and 1 base, with 11 bases remaining between them. CDR3 length: 13 residues. CDR1 and CDR2 from the germline V gene are GTSNPN and SVGIG (reference sequence). The CDR3 DNA reads TGTGCCTGGGACTACAAAGGGAACACTGAAGCTTTCTTT. Translating gives CAWDYKGNTEAFF.

This chain connects TRBV5-1 to TRBJ2-1, with 7 positions matching TRBD1. The CDR3 runs 16 residues. Germline CDR1 reads SGHRS; CDR2 reads YFSETQ. The ends lost 4 bases at V and 3 bases at J; junction bases unmatched: 10. Here the CDR3 reads CASSLSPGQNYNEQFF. The CDR3 DNA reads as TGCGCCAGCAGCCTGAGTCCGGGACAGAACTACAATGAGCAGTTCTTC.

This chain uses TRBV7-2 with TRBJ1-2; D not resolved. The CDR3 loop spans 14 amino acids. V dropped 5 bases and J dropped 4 bases, with 14 bases sitting between them. The germline gives CDR1 SGHTA, CDR2 FQGNSA. CDR3 coding DNA: TGTGCCAGCAGCGCCCGGAGTGAGATCTATGGCTACACCTTC. It translates to CASSARSEIYGYTF. Supplemented by reference TRBV7-2 and TRBJ1-2, the full variable domain reads GAGVSQSPSNKVTEKGKDVELRCDPISGHTALYWYRQSLGQGLEFLIYFQGNSAPDKSGLPSDRFSAERTGGSVSTLTIQRTQQEDSAVYLCASSARSEIYGYTFGSGTRLTVV.

The V and J genes are TRBV28 and TRBJ1-5; tentatively, D is TRBD1 (5 bases). The CDR3 totals 14 residues. Trimming left V 6 bases short and J 5 bases short, with 14 bases between. Germline V gives CDR1 MDHEN, CDR2 SYDVKM. The CDR3 loop reads CASRPGRGYQPQHF. DNA of the CDR3: TGTGCCAGCAGACCGGGACGGGGGTATCAGCCCCAGCATTTT.

This clone has more than one count but fewer than ten. The chain carries TRBV18 and TRBJ2-1; 8 bases align to TRBD1. This CDR3 spans 13 amino acids. Germline CDR1 and CDR2: KGHSH and LQKENI. V shed 2 bases, J shed 14 bases, and the junction held 8 bases outside the gene matches. As DNA, the CDR3 is TGTGCCAGCTCACCATTTCCAGGGGGCGAAAAGTTCTTC. This translates into CASSPFPGGEKFF. The entire variable domain, with the rest obtained from reference TRBV18 and TRBJ2-1, is as follows: NAGVMQNPRHLVRRRGQEARLRCSPMKGHSHVYWYRQLPEEGLKFMVYLQKENIIDESGMPKERFSAEFPKEGPSILRIQQVVRGDSAAYFCASSPFPGGEKFFGPGTRLTVL.